This entry concerns a single T cell receptor beta chain. Its cognate antigen is unknown. An end of the junction does not agree with germline; a read error may underlie this. The data were taken from a study of metastatic and nonmetastatic thyroid tumors. The overall study: The authors compared repertoires across blood and tumor or nodule tissue from malignant and benign thyroid patients. Study-wide findings and caveats: Reportedly, malignant thyroid tumors had significantly higher TCR beta diversity than benign nodules, in blood and tumor.

None of the patients had undergone any treatment ahead of thyroid surgery. TCRdb re-analyzed the PCR reads through MiXCR. The top ten clones hold more than 8% of a sample with around 41,000 clones, less than 35% of them seen once. The CDR3 length is 15 residues. This TCR came from a male donor with papillary thyroid cancer or a benign thyroid nodule (not recorded which). Some clones in this sample may be carry-over from other donors' samples. This chain links TRBV12-3 or TRBV12-4 with TRBJ2-5; 10 positions match TRBD2. Sequencing was performed on blood. The CDR3 protein is CANSLTSGCRETQYF. The CDR3 DNA is TGTGCCAACAGTCTGACTAGCGGGTGCAGGGAGACCCAGTACTTC.